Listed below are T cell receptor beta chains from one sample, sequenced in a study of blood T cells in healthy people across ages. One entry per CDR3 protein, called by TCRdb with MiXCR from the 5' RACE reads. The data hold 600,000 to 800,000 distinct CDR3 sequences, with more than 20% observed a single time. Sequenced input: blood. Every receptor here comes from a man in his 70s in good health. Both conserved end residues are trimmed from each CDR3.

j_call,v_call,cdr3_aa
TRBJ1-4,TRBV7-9,ASRQTSNEKLF
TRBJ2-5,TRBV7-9,ASSLARDKGKETQY
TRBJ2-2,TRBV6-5,ASGRGATGELF
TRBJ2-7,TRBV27,ASSLSVGSYEQY
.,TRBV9,ASSPGQGPTYEQY
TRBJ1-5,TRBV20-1,SARPSTGPNQPQH
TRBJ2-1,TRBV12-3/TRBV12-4,ASRTRSRGMQF
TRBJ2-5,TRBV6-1,ASSEGPVGETQY
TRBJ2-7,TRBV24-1,ATSVGAGNYEQY
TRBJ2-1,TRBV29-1,SVDGGAHGLGYNEQF
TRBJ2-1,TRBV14,ASSRYSGSAYNEQF
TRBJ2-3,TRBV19,ASSIGDRGRSTDTQY
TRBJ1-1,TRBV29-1,SVEAGGPEAF
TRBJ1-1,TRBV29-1,SVDTGVNTEAF
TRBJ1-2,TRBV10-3,AISESQGGYGYT
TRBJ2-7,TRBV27,ASSSGTLSSYEQY
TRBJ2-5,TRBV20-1,SASLSGRLTQY
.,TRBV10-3,ATEVQGGNEQF
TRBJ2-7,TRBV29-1,SVVPNRGFSYEQY
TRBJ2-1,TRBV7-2,ASSPQAGAYNEQF
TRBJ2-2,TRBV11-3,ASRKQAMAGELF
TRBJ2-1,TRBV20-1,SAWRTGTWDEQF
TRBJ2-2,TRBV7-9,ASSLDAVNTGELF
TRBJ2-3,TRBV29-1,SAHELTSGGSTDTQY
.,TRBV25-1,ASSEASGPYEQY
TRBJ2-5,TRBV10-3,AISESTKTQY
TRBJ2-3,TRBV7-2,ASSLAPGQADTQY
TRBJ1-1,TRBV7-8,ASSPVLGALNTEAF
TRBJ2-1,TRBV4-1,ASSQVPGVAYNEQF
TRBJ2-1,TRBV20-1,SASKYFNEQF
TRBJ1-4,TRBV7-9,ASSSPMGDEKLF
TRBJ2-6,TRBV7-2,ASSLNSGANVLT